The 2 T cell receptor beta chains below all came from one sample that was sequenced in a study of regulatory T cells in long-lasting Graves disease. Building the TCR beta libraries relied on iRepertoire HTBI primers, and CDR3 regions underwent Arm-PCR. One entry per CDR3 protein, called by TCRdb with MiXCR from the multiplex PCR reads. This sample yields more than 300,000 distinct CDR3 sequences, of which 15% to 20% are seen a single time; roughly 21% belongs to the top ten. Time point noted: newly diagnosed GD, antithyroid drugs for less than 3 months. PBMCs were the source of the RNA used for TCR sequencing. This same sample was also part of a study on T cells in Graves' hyperthyroidism and ophthalmopathy.

The sequencing used peripheral blood mononuclear cells (PBMCs), collected at new diagnosis, from a patient treated with antithyroid drugs. All receptors derive from a woman younger than 35 with Graves disease.

The CDR3 nucleotides read TGTGCCAGCAGTTCTTCCTCAGCTGAAAAACTGTTTTTT. It translates to CASSSSSAEKLFF. The chain links TRBV6-9 to TRBJ1-4, with D uncertain. CDR1 MNHGY and CDR2 SVAAGI come from the germline V gene. V gave up 4 bases and J gave up 7 bases, with 10 bases separating them. The CDR3 covers 13 residues.

This clonotype was counted many times. The CDR3 DNA follows: TGTGCCAGCAGCCAAGACCGGGGGGCCTTACAAGAGACCCAGTACTTC. Amino acid sequence: CASSQDRGALQETQYF. The chain links TRBV14 to TRBJ2-5, with D perhaps matching TRBD2 (7 bases). The CDR3 has 16 residues. V lost 0 bases and J 2 bases, leaving 13 bases between the germline ends. CDR1 and CDR2 from the germline V gene are SGHDN and FVKESK.